This is a list of T cell receptor beta chains from one sample in a study of cytomegalovirus exposure and HLA in healthy donors. This table comes from immunoSEQ multiplex PCR, and its TCRdb copy is limited to in-frame clones, with some not included. The sample holds 200,000 to 250,000 clones, over 80% seen once. Sequenced: PBMCs. Every receptor here comes from a woman aged 18 to 35 in good health and CMV-seronegative. The CDR3 runs from the conserved cysteine through the conserved F or W. D genes are given only for firm matches. Rows give clone size only sometimes, using once, few, many, or a class for an expanded clone.

V gene	clone size	D gene	J gene	CDR3 DNA	CDR3 protein
TRBV4-2	NA	TRBD2	TRBJ2-1	TGTGCCAGCAGCCAGGCTAGCGGGAGGCCCAGCTCCTACAATGAGCAGTTCTTC	CASSQASGRPSSYNEQFF
TRBV7-8	NA	NA	TRBJ1-1	TGTGCCAGCAGCTTAGCATCGGCAGGGGTTGTAGCTTTCTTT	CASSLASAGVVAFF
TRBV2	NA	TRBD1	TRBJ1-5	TGTGCCAGCAGGAGGACAGGGACTAGCCTTAGCAATCAGCCCCAGCATTTT	CASRRTGTSLSNQPQHF
TRBV6-6	NA	NA	TRBJ2-3	TGTGCCAGCAGTCCCCACACAGATACGCAGTATTTT	CASSPHTDTQYF
TRBV11-1	NA	NA	TRBJ2-3	TGTGCCAGCAGCTCCCACTTGTATACGCAGTATTTT	CASSSHLYTQYF
TRBV20-1	NA	NA	TRBJ1-2	TGCAGTGCTGGCGGCTACACCTTC	CSAGGYTF
TRBV11-3	once	TRBD1	TRBJ1-1	TGTGCCAGCAGCTTAGGACAGGGAGGTGAAGCTTTCTTT	CASSLGQGGEAFF
TRBV18	NA	TRBD1	TRBJ2-5	TGTGCCAGCTCACCACCCCGGGACAGGGGAATTCGAGAGACCCAGTACTTC	CASSPPRDRGIRETQYF
TRBV11-2	NA	TRBD1	TRBJ2-1	TGTGCCAGCATGGGACAGCTCTCCTACAATGAGCAGTTCTTC	CASMGQLSYNEQFF
TRBV6-5	NA	TRBD1	TRBJ1-3	TGTGCCAGCAGCAAACAGGGGGCCTCTGGAAACACCATATATTTT	CASSKQGASGNTIYF
TRBV6-1	NA	NA	TRBJ1-5	TGTGCCAGCAGTGCCAGGGACAACAATCAGCCCCAGCATTTT	CASSARDNNQPQHF
TRBV7-2	NA	NA	TRBJ2-5	TGTGCCAGCAAGATCGCGGGGTACCAAGAGACCCAGTACTTC	CASKIAGYQETQYF
TRBV21-1	NA	NA	TRBJ1-4	TGTGCCAGCAGCAAAGCGTATGTCAGGGGGAATGCTAATGAAAAACTGTTTTTT	CASSKAYVRGNANEKLFF
TRBV5-8	NA	TRBD1	TRBJ1-3	TGTGCCAGCACCACAGGGGGTTGCACCATATATTTT	CASTTGGCTIYF
TRBV5-1	NA	NA	TRBJ2-3	TGCGCCAGCAGCTGGGGCGGAGCCATCGTGAGCACAGATACGCAGTATTTT	CASSWGGAIVSTDTQYF
TRBV10-1	once	TRBD2	TRBJ2-3	TGCGCCAGCAGTGTTACTAGCGTGACAGATACGCAGTATTTT	CASSVTSVTDTQYF
TRBV14	NA	NA	TRBJ2-5	TGTGCCAGCAGCCAAGCCTCAGGCGAGACCCAGTACTTC	CASSQASGETQYF
TRBV19	NA	TRBD1	TRBJ2-6	TGTGCCAGTACCCCGGGACAGGGTCACTCTGGGGCCAACGTCCTGACTTTC	CASTPGQGHSGANVLTF
TRBV21-1	NA	NA	TRBJ2-1	TGTGCCAGCAGCAAAAAGGACTGGGGAGGAGAGCAGTTCTTC	CASSKKDWGGEQFF
TRBV10-2	once	TRBD2	TRBJ2-3	TGCGCCAGCGGGGGGACTAGCGCGAGTACGCAGTATTTT	CASGGTSASTQYF
TRBV4-1	NA	TRBD2	TRBJ2-7	TGCGCCAGCAGTCCTGGGACTAGCCGCGGACGACCCTTATACGAGCAGTACTTC	CASSPGTSRGRPLYEQYF
TRBV10-1	NA	TRBD1	TRBJ2-5	TGCGCCAGCAGTGAGCGGACAGGGATGATGGAGACCCAGTACTTC	CASSERTGMMETQYF
TRBV15	NA	TRBD2	TRBJ2-5	TGTGCCACCAGCAGAGGGCTAGCGGGACGAGAGACCCAGTACTTC	CATSRGLAGRETQYF
TRBV5-1	NA	TRBD1	TRBJ1-1	TGCGCCAGCAGCTGGGGGCTCGGACAGGGGAACACTGAAGCTTTCTTT	CASSWGLGQGNTEAFF
TRBV6-5	NA	TRBD1	TRBJ1-5	TGTGCCAGCAGTTATATGGCAGGGGGAGTCAATCAGCCCCAGCATTTT	CASSYMAGGVNQPQHF
TRBV9	NA	NA	TRBJ2-4	TGTGCCAGCAGCCCCCGGAGGAGGGGGGGCGCGAGCAAAAACATTCAGTACTTC	CASSPRRRGGASKNIQYF
TRBV7-3	once	TRBD1	TRBJ1-1	TGTGCCAGCAGCCTAGGGACAGGAAGGAACACTGAAGCTTTCTTT	CASSLGTGRNTEAFF
TRBV19	NA	TRBD1	TRBJ1-1	TGTGCCAGTAGTACCATTCCACGGACAGGGAGGAACACTGAAGCTTTCTTT	CASSTIPRTGRNTEAFF
TRBV10-2	once	TRBD1	TRBJ1-4	TGCGCCAGCCGGGACAGGTTAAATGAAAAACTGTTTTTT	CASRDRLNEKLFF
TRBV7-8	once	NA	TRBJ2-7	TGTGCCAGCAGCTGGGCCCCTACGTGGGGGGTTCTAGGGGAGCAGTACTTC	CASSWAPTWGVLGEQYF
TRBV5-1	NA	TRBD1	TRBJ2-7	TGCGCCAGCAGCTCCCTCCGGGACAGGGGGCCCTACGAGCAGTACTTC	CASSSLRDRGPYEQYF
TRBV15	NA	TRBD2	TRBJ2-1	TGTGCCACCAGCAGCCCCCTCCTAGGTAGCGGGAGTTGGAATGAGCAGTTCTTC	CATSSPLLGSGSWNEQFF
TRBV19	NA	TRBD2	TRBJ2-2	TGTGCCAGTAGTCTCACGGGACTAGCGGGCCCGAACACCGGGGAGCTGTTTTTT	CASSLTGLAGPNTGELFF
TRBV19	NA	NA	TRBJ1-5	TGTGCCAGTAGTATGCGGGGGGGTAGCGGTCAGCCCCAGCATTTT	CASSMRGGSGQPQHF
TRBV5-6	NA	TRBD2	TRBJ2-7	TGTGCCAGCAGCCGAGAGGGACGGACTAGCTACGAGCAGTACTTC	CASSREGRTSYEQYF
TRBV27	once	NA	TRBJ2-3	TGTGCCAGCTGTCACAGGGTAGGAGCAGATACGCAGTATTTT	CASCHRVGADTQYF
TRBV6-4	once	TRBD1	TRBJ2-3	TGTGCCAGCAGTGACTCGGGACAGGGTAGCACAGATACGCAGTATTTT	CASSDSGQGSTDTQYF
TRBV5-1	NA	NA	TRBJ1-6	TGCGCCAGCAGACAGACAGTAAGCTCCTATAATTCACCCCTCCACTTT	CASRQTVSSYNSPLHF
TRBV5-1	NA	NA	TRBJ1-1	TGCGCCAGCAGCCCGGAGGGTGTTGAAGCTTTCTTT	CASSPEGVEAFF
TRBV19	once	NA	TRBJ2-2	TGTGCCAGTAGTATAGCGGCCAGTGGGGCCGCGAACACCGGGGAGCTGTTTTTT	CASSIAASGAANTGELFF
TRBV4-1	NA	TRBD2	TRBJ2-3	TGCGCCAGCAGCCGGACTAGCGGGAGTAGCACAGATACGCAGTATTTT	CASSRTSGSSTDTQYF
TRBV5-1	NA	TRBD2	TRBJ2-1	TGCGCCAGCAGCCAAGGACGACTAGCGGGAGGGCCCTACAATGAGCAGTTCTTC	CASSQGRLAGGPYNEQFF
TRBV5-4	NA	NA	TRBJ1-1	TGTGCCAGCAGCGCCCAGATGAACACTGAAGCTTTCTTT	CASSAQMNTEAFF
TRBV29-1	NA	TRBD1	TRBJ1-2	TGCAGCGTTGTAGGGGGCGAAGACTATGGCTACACCTTC	CSVVGGEDYGYTF
TRBV28	NA	NA	TRBJ1-2	TGTGCCAGCAGTTTATTATGGGGCGGGGGCGGCTACACCTTC	CASSLLWGGGGYTF
TRBV19	once	TRBD2	TRBJ2-1	TGTGCCAGTAGTAGGTATAGCGGGGGTTACAATGAGCAGTTCTTC	CASSRYSGGYNEQFF
TRBV29-1	NA	NA	TRBJ1-2	TGCAGCGCACTCGATTTGACAGGCAGGACGGGCTACACCTTC	CSALDLTGRTGYTF
TRBV5-1	NA	TRBD2	TRBJ2-5	TGCGCCAGCAGCTTGGGAGCGGGAGGGAGGGGTATCGAAGAGACCCAGTACTTC	CASSLGAGGRGIEETQYF
TRBV27	NA	TRBD2	TRBJ2-7	TGTGCCAGCAGTTTAAGCGGGAGGGTGCCGGTTGGCTACGAGCAGTACTTC	CASSLSGRVPVGYEQYF
TRBV12-5	NA	TRBD2	TRBJ2-1	TGTGCTAGTGGTCCCTCGGGACTAGCGGGAGGAATCAATGATGAGCAGTTCTTC	CASGPSGLAGGINDEQFF
TRBV30	NA	NA	TRBJ1-5	TGTGCCTGGAGTAGGGCGGCAGGGAGCAATCAGCCCCAGCATTTT	CAWSRAAGSNQPQHF
TRBV30	NA	NA	TRBJ1-4	TGTGCCTGGAGGGAGGGACTGGCGGGTAATGAAAAACTGTTTTTT	CAWREGLAGNEKLFF
TRBV5-1	NA	TRBD1	TRBJ1-1	TGCGCCAGCACCTTACGGACAGGCCCGAACACTGAAGCTTTCTTT	CASTLRTGPNTEAFF
TRBV5-1	NA	TRBD1	TRBJ2-7	TGCGCCAGCAGCTCCTTACAGGGGACCTCCTACGAGCAGTACTTC	CASSSLQGTSYEQYF
TRBV6-4	NA	NA	TRBJ1-1	TGTGCCAGCAGTATGACACAGAACACTGAAGCTTTCTTT	CASSMTQNTEAFF
TRBV4-1	NA	NA	TRBJ2-7	TGCGCCAGCAGCCAAGGGGGGTGGAGGGGTCCATCCTACGAGCAGTACTTC	CASSQGGWRGPSYEQYF